This T cell receptor beta chain comes out of a study of T cells in Graves' hyperthyroidism and ophthalmopathy. General study points: Most thyroid clonotypes with frequency above 0.001 were detected in blood.

Absent ophthalmopathy progression within 18 months defined stable Graves' hyperthyroidism. Newly diagnosed patients aged 18 to 65 had hyperthyroidism of under 2 months' duration. Uncontrolled infections, other autoimmune diseases, pregnancy or lactation led to exclusion of patients. This clonotype was observed at least ten times. Antigen: not known. Researchers amplified the TCR beta CDR3 regions from RNA transcripts. The TCR CDR3 first-round RT-PCR relied on the HTBI primer set. MiXCR, applied by TCRdb to the multiplex PCR reads, yields one record per CDR3 protein. The data show approximately 400,000 distinct CDR3 sequences, with about 14% seen just once and more than 9.5% held by the top ten. The CDR3 has 11 residues. Trimming stripped 2 bases from V and 6 bases from J, with 5 bases between. Germline V gives CDR1 DFQATT, CDR2 SNEGSKA (reference sequence).

The clonotype comes from a woman aged 55-69 years with Graves' hyperthyroidism. The sequenced sample consisted of blood. The chain recombines TRBV20-1 with TRBJ2-1; D remains ambiguous. The CDR3 nucleotides are TGCAGTGCTAGATACCGCAATGAGCAGTTCTTC. Protein: CSARYRNEQFF.